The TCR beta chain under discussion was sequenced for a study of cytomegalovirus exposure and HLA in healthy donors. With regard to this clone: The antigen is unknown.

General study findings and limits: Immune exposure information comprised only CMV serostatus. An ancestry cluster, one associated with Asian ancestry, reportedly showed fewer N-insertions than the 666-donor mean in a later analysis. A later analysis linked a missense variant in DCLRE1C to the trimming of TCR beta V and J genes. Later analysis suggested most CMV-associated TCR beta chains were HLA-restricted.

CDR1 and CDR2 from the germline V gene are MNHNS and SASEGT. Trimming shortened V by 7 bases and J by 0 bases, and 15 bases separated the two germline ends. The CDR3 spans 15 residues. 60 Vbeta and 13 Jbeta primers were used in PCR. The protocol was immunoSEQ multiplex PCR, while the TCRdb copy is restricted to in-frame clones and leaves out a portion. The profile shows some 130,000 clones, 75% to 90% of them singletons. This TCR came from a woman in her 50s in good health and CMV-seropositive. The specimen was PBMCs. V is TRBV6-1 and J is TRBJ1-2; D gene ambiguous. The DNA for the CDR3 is TGTGCCAGCACCGACGAGGTTCAAGCTAACTATGGCTACACCTTC. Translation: CASTDEVQANYGYTF.